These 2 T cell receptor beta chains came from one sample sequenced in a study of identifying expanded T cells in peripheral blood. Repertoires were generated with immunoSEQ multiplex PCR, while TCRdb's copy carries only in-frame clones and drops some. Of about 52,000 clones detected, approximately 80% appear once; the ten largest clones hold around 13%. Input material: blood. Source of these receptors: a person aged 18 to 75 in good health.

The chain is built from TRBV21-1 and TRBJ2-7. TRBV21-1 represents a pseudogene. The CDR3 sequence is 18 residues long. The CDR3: CASSKIGFGPPRNYEQYF. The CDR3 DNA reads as TGTGCCAGCAGCAAAATTGGTTTCGGCCCCCCCCGGAACTACGAGCAGTACTTC.

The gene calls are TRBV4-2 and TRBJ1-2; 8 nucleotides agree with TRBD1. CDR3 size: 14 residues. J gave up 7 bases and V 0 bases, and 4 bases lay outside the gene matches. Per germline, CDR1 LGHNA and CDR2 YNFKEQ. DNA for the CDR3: TGTGCCAGCAGCCAAGACCAGGGGGCGGGTGGCTACACCTTC. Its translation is CASSQDQGAGGYTF.